A selection of T cell receptor beta chains follows, all from one sample in a study of identical twins. TCRdb reprocessed the 5' RACE reads via MiXCR and lists one record per CDR3 protein. The sample consists of 1.5 million to 2 million distinct CDR3 sequences, more than 30% of them appearing once. Material for sequencing was cord blood. All receptors derive from a newborn girl in good health. The CDR3 runs from the conserved cysteine through the conserved F or W. The D gene is left open where the match is weak. Clone size appears in some rows only: once, few, many, or a class for an expanded clone.

cdr3_nt cdr3_aa clone_size j_call v_call d_call
TGTGCCATCAGTGATAATCCGGGGGGAGGAGGGACCCAGTACTTC CAISDNPGGGGTQYF few TRBJ2-5 TRBV10-3 TRBD2
TGTGCCAGCAGCTTAGCGGGAGCCACAGATACGCAGTATTTT CASSLAGATDTQYF many TRBJ2-3 TRBV7-2 NA
TGCAGTGCTAGACTAGCGGACCCCTACGAGCAGTACTTC CSARLADPYEQYF NA TRBJ2-7 TRBV20-1 TRBD2
TGTGCCACCAGCTCCGAGAGGTCGACAGTCTCCTACGAGCAGTACTTC CATSSERSTVSYEQYF NA TRBJ2-7 TRBV15 NA
TGTGCCAGCAGCCCCCTAGCCCGCAATGAGCAGTACTTC CASSPLARNEQYF NA TRBJ2-5 TRBV3-1 NA
TGTGCCATCAGCGGGAGAGACTATGGCTACACCTTC CAISGRDYGYTF many TRBJ1-2 TRBV10-3 NA
TGTGCCATCGGCAATCTTCCCAATCAGCCCCAGCATTTT CAIGNLPNQPQHF NA TRBJ1-5 TRBV6-6 NA
TGCGCCAGCAGCCAAGAAGTCATCTATCCCGGGGAGCTGTTTTTT CASSQEVIYPGELFF once TRBJ2-2 TRBV4-1 NA
TGTGCCAGCAGCCGTGGGATGGAGCAGTTCTTC CASSRGMEQFF few TRBJ2-1 TRBV27 NA
TGTGCCGGCAGCTTACTAGGGGAAACCTACGAGCAGTACTTC CAGSLLGETYEQYF NA TRBJ2-7 TRBV5-4 NA
TGCAGTGCTAGAGATCCCCGGGACTTTCCCTACAATGAGCAGTTCTTC CSARDPRDFPYNEQFF NA TRBJ2-1 TRBV20-1 NA
TGTGCCAGCAGCAGAATCGGACCCTCATGGAAGCATGGCTACACCTTC CASSRIGPSWKHGYTF NA TRBJ1-2 TRBV11-2 NA
TGCGCCAGCAGTGACGGCGGGAATGGCTACACCTTC CASSDGGNGYTF once TRBJ1-2 TRBV10-2 NA
TGTGCCAGCAGCCCTGGACTAGCGGGGCGGGAGCAGTTCTTC CASSPGLAGREQFF few TRBJ2-1 TRBV12-3/TRBV12-4 TRBD2
TGTGCCAGCACCCCAGGGCTCATCGGCTACACCTTC CASTPGLIGYTF NA TRBJ1-2 TRBV12-3/TRBV12-4 NA
TGTGCCAGCAGCTTGCAAATGGGAACCGAGACCCAGTACTTC CASSLQMGTETQYF NA TRBJ2-5 TRBV5-6 NA
TGTGCCAGCAGTGACCGCCAGGGGAACTATAATTCACCCCTCCACTTT CASSDRQGNYNSPLHF few TRBJ1-6 TRBV6-1 NA
TGTGCCAGCAGCTTTGACCGGGACTTCTCCTACAATGAGCAGTTCTTC CASSFDRDFSYNEQFF few TRBJ2-1 TRBV7-6 NA
TGCGCCAGCAGCTTTGGGACTAGCGAATCCTACGAGCAGTACTTC CASSFGTSESYEQYF few TRBJ2-7 TRBV5-1 TRBD2
TGTGCCAGCAGTTACGGAGAAGAGACCCAGTACTTC CASSYGEETQYF many TRBJ2-5 TRBV6-5 NA
TGTGCCACCCCCGACGCCATGAACACTGAAGCTTTCTTT CATPDAMNTEAFF NA TRBJ1-1 TRBV28 NA
TGCAGTGCTAGAGATAAGGGAGCGGGGGGGCCTGGGAATGAGCAGTTCTTC CSARDKGAGGPGNEQFF few TRBJ2-1 TRBV20-1 TRBD2
TGTGCCGGCAGTTACTCCCCACTAGCGGGGGTACACGAGCAGTACTTC CAGSYSPLAGVHEQYF NA TRBJ2-7 TRBV6-2/TRBV6-3 TRBD2
TGTGCCAGCAGCGATAGGACTAGGTCGGGCAATGAGCAGTTCTTC CASSDRTRSGNEQFF NA TRBJ2-1 TRBV7-9 TRBD2
TGTGCCAGCAGCCAAGGTGTAACTATTCAAGAGACCCAGTACTTC CASSQGVTIQETQYF NA TRBJ2-5 TRBV3-1 NA
TGTGCCAGCAGCACTGTGAGGGGTAACACCGGGGAGCTGTTTTTT CASSTVRGNTGELFF few TRBJ2-2 TRBV12-3/TRBV12-4 NA
TGCGCCAGCAGCTTTGTGACAGTGCCGAACACCGGGGAGCTGTTTTTT CASSFVTVPNTGELFF NA TRBJ2-2 TRBV5-1 NA